The clone carrying this TCR beta chain was seen only a few times. These data are taken from a study of kidney transplant recipient with SARS-CoV-2 infection. The CDR3 sequence is 15 residues long. CDR1 and CDR2 (germline): SGHDN, FVKESK. The germline V and J ends were trimmed by 5 bases and 3 bases, with 16 bases remaining between them. Using its own MiXCR run on the reads, TCRdb lists one record per CDR3 protein. The sample has under 300,000 distinct CDR3 sequences, under 35% seen once; the top ten hold roughly 7%. The genes are TRBV14 and TRBJ1-1, with D possibly matching TRBD1 (6 bases). Source: a blood sample, taken at baseline and between days 110 and 120 from a kidney transplant recipient. The source is a male patient between 25 and 39 years old who had COVID-19 and was a kidney transplant recipient. Some T cells may be provided by the graft donor. DNA of the CDR3: TGTGCCAGCAGCGTAATACAGGGATCGGACACTGAAGCTTTCTTT. Translated, it gives CASSVIQGSDTEAFF. The variable domain in full, completed from reference TRBV14 and TRBJ1-1, reads EAGVTQFPSHSVIEKGQTVTLRCDPISGHDNLYWYRRVMGKEIKFLLHFVKESKQDESGMPNNRFLAERTGGTYSTLKVQPAELEDSGVYFCASSVIQGSDTEAFFGQGTRLTVV.